These 12 T cell receptor beta chains share one sample of origin, sequenced in a study of blood T cell repertoires in COVID-19. Produced via immunoSEQ multiplex PCR; TCRdb's table is partial and in-frame only. The table includes a few hundred thousand clones, about 79% detected once. Specimen: peripheral blood. These receptors all stem from a human donor in a cohort sampled during active COVID-19.

This chain joins TRBV2 and TRBJ2-7; perhaps TRBD1 as D (5 bases). The CDR3 totals 15 residues. V was trimmed by 6 bases and J by 6 bases, leaving 21 bases between them. CDR1 and CDR2 (germline): SNHLY, FYNNEI. The CDR3 loop is CASRSDSTPTREQYF. Written as DNA, the CDR3 is TGTGCCAGCAGGTCCGACAGTACCCCCACGCGCGAGCAGTACTTC.

This chain uses TRBV28 with TRBJ1-2; D perhaps matches TRBD1 (5 bases). This CDR3 contains 15 residues. CDR1 MDHEN and CDR2 SYDVKM come from the germline V gene. V dropped 3 bases and J dropped 2 bases, with 13 bases sitting between them. This CDR3 reads CASSFGGSLNYGYTF. The CDR3 DNA follows: TGTGCCAGCAGTTTTGGGGGGTCCCTGAACTATGGCTACACCTTC.

The V and J genes are TRBV19 and TRBJ1-5; a weak D match, TRBD1 (6 bases). Germline-derived CDR1 and CDR2 are LNHDA and SQIVND (reference sequence). There are 15 residues in the CDR3. V dropped 3 bases and J dropped 7 bases, with 16 bases sitting between them. The CDR3 DNA reads TGTGCCAGTAGTATGGGTCGGGGGGGCCAACAGCCCCAGCATTTT. Its protein product is CASSMGRGGQQPQHF.

V and J are TRBV10-3 and TRBJ2-1; TRBD2 agrees at 11 bases. Per the germline V gene, CDR1 is ENHRY and CDR2 is SYGVKD. After removal of 3 bases from V and 9 bases from J, the junction contained 7 bases not matched to a gene. The CDR3 sequence is 15 residues long. CDR3 sequence reads: CAISDRLAGGGEQFF. The CDR3 DNA follows: TGTGCCATCAGTGATAGGCTAGCGGGAGGCGGTGAGCAGTTCTTC.

Only one count was recorded for this clone. V usage is TRBV4-1 and J usage is TRBJ1-4; D is perhaps TRBD1 (5 bases). Trimming removed 0 bases at V and 3 bases at J, with 8 bases between. This CDR3 has 15 residues. CDR1 and CDR2 (germline): MGHRA, YSYEKL. The CDR3 region has the DNA TGCGCCAGCAGCCAAGAGGGGGGTTCTAATGAAAAACTGTTTTTT. Protein: CASSQEGGSNEKLFF.

This sequence joins TRBV28 and TRBJ2-3, with 12 bases identical to TRBD1. V gave up 5 bases and J gave up 4 bases; unmatched junction bases: 4. There are 15 residues in the CDR3. Germline V gene data show CDR1 as MDHEN and CDR2 as SYDVKM. The CDR3 DNA reads TGTGCCAGCAGTGGGGACAGGGGGCGAGCAGATACGCAGTATTTT. Its translation: CASSGDRGRADTQYF.

The chain is built from TRBV28 and TRBJ1-2; weak D call: TRBD1 (5 bases). The CDR3 is 13 amino acids. The germline CDR1 and CDR2 sequences are MDHEN and SYDVKM. V lost 6 bases, J lost 8 bases, and 16 bases lay in between. CDR3 sequence reads: CASRKQAPGGYTF. The CDR3 bases are TGTGCCAGCAGAAAACAGGCCCCAGGGGGCTACACCTTC.

This clone has just one count. The rearrangement joins TRBV10-3 to TRBJ2-5; 7 bases map to TRBD2. V dropped 8 bases and J dropped 4; count of bases not matched to a gene: 13. Germline CDR1 ENHRY, CDR2 SYGVKD. The CDR3 runs 15 residues. CDR3 amino acids: CAISMAGEEGETQYF. In DNA, the CDR3 is TGTGCCATCTCTATGGCGGGAGAAGAAGGAGAGACCCAGTACTTC.

Of note for this clone: A read error may account for a junction end that differs from germline. The chain links TRBV2 to TRBJ2-7; no clear D gene. The germline gives CDR1 SNHLY, CDR2 FYNNEI. The CDR3 consists of 12 residues. CDR3 nucleotide sequence: TGTGCCAGCAGGGAAGACCGGAGCGAGCAGTACTTC. Its translation: CASREDRSEQYF.

The genes are TRBV25-1 and TRBJ2-3, with 7 bases that match TRBD2. This CDR3 is built from 12 residues. Germline trimming cut 2 bases from V and 10 bases from J; bases unmatched to any gene: 3. Germline loops: CDR1 MGHDK, CDR2 SYGVNS. The CDR3 here is CASSEIRGAQYF. The CDR3 DNA follows: TGTGCCAGCAGTGAAATCCGGGGGGCGCAGTATTTT.

The chain carries TRBV4-1 and TRBJ2-7, with a weak D call TRBD1 (6 bases). The V end lost 4 bases, the J end lost 3 bases, and 13 bases lay between the germline ends. Germline values: CDR1 MGHRA, CDR2 YSYEKL. The CDR3 loop spans 14 amino acids. Here the CDR3 reads CASSPRQDRYEQYF. CDR3 DNA: TGCGCCAGCAGCCCCAGACAGGATCGCTACGAGCAGTACTTC.

The chain uses TRBV6-4 and TRBJ1-1; 8 bases map to TRBD1. The CDR3 length is 16 residues. V trimming: 5 bases; J trimming: 3 bases; junction bases outside the gene matches: 11. Germline CDR1 is MRHNA and CDR2 is SNTAGT. For the CDR3, the DNA is TGTGCCAGCAGTTCCACCTCCGGGACAGGAGACACTGAAGCTTTCTTT. Protein: CASSSTSGTGDTEAFF.